One and the same sample provided the 20 T cell receptor beta chains below, sequenced in a study of blood T cell repertoires in COVID-19 (dated by TCRdb to about 2020). To prepare the library, the immunoSEQ multiplex PCR assay was applied. TCRdb took this table from immuneACCESS and kept in-frame rearrangements with V and J called. Such tables lack part of the clones; where checked against another copy, unresolved V genes explain under half of the gap, and the rest is unexplained. The sample table shows more than 95,000 clones, and around 76% are seen once. Jointly, the top ten make up over 4.5% of the sample. The material sequenced was peripheral blood. The origin of the receptors is a man aged 55-75 years with acute or convalescent COVID-19.

This clone has more than one count but fewer than ten. This rearrangement joins TRBV12-5 to TRBJ2-5, with 8 bases that match TRBD1. CDR1 and CDR2 (germline): LGHNT, FRNRAP. The CDR3 loop spans 14 amino acids. J gave up 1 base and V 6 bases, and 4 bases lay outside the gene matches. Written as DNA, the CDR3 is TGTGCTAGTGGCCGCGGACAGGGCCAAGAGACCCAGTACTTC. Amino acid sequence: CASGRGQGQETQYF.

This chain links TRBV11-2 with TRBJ2-1, with 7 positions matching TRBD2. Germline lookup yields CDR1 SGHAT and CDR2 FQNNGV. CDR3 length: 15 residues. The V and J ends lost 4 bases and 3 bases, in that order; junction bases with no gene match: 6. The CDR3 DNA sequence: TGTGCCAGCAGCTCTGGGGCGGGAGTCTACAATGAGCAGTTCTTC. It is translated as CASSSGAGVYNEQFF. The whole variable domain, remainder taken from reference TRBV11-2 and TRBJ2-1, is EAGVAQSPRYKIIEKRQSVAFWCNPISGHATLYWYQQILGQGPKLLIQFQNNGVVDDSQLPKDRFSAERLKGVDSTLKIQPAKLEDSAVYLCASSSGAGVYNEQFFGPGTRLTVL.

The CDR3 bases are TGTGCCACCCTGGGTAGCGGTCACGAGCAGTACTTC. Its protein is CATLGSGHEQYF. The chain joins TRBV19 to TRBJ2-7; D perhaps matches TRBD2 (6 bases). The CDR3 length is 12 residues. In germline, CDR1 is LNHDA, CDR2 SQIVND (reference sequence). The ends were cut back, 10 bases at V and 5 bases at J, with 15 bases in the middle.

V and J are TRBV18 and TRBJ1-2; TRBD1 agrees at 7 bases. This CDR3 is 15 amino acids long. V lost 3 bases to trimming and J lost 5 bases; unmatched junction nucleotides: 9. CDR1 and CDR2 from the germline V gene are KGHSH and LQKENI. Here the CDR3 DNA reads TGTGCCAGCTCACCGGCCCAGGGACAGATTTATGGCTACACCTTC. Amino acids: CASSPAQGQIYGYTF. Looking up the rest from reference TRBV18 and TRBJ1-2 gives the full variable domain: NAGVMQNPRHLVRRRGQEARLRCSPMKGHSHVYWYRQLPEEGLKFMVYLQKENIIDESGMPKERFSAEFPKEGPSILRIQQVVRGDSAAYFCASSPAQGQIYGYTFGSGTRLTVV.

This chain joins TRBV28 and TRBJ1-2; 7 bases line up with TRBD1. This CDR3 has 15 amino acids. Germline CDR1 MDHEN, CDR2 SYDVKM. Losses at the gene ends were 1 base for V and 5 bases for J; bases not matched to a gene: 7. In DNA, the CDR3 is TGTGCCAGCAGTTTATCTGACGGGACAGAGTATGGCTACACCTTC. Encoded protein: CASSLSDGTEYGYTF.

V usage is TRBV7-8 and J usage is TRBJ2-7; 7 bases agree with TRBD1. This CDR3 has 15 residues. V shed 2 bases and J 7 bases; nucleotides not matched to a gene: 11. Germline CDR1 reads SGHVS; CDR2 reads FQNEAQ. CDR3 amino acids: CASSLSWDRGGEQYF. CDR3 DNA sequence: TGTGCCAGCAGCTTATCGTGGGACAGAGGTGGTGAGCAGTACTTC.

The chain joins TRBV9 to TRBJ2-7; 8 nucleotides agree with TRBD2. CDR1 and CDR2 (germline): SGDLS, YYNGEE. The CDR3 contains 14 residues. Trimming took 2 bases from V and 5 from J; bases not matched to a gene: 6. CDR3 nucleotide sequence: TGTGCCAGCAGCGTCGGGACTAGGTTCGACGAGCAGTACTTC. This encodes CASSVGTRFDEQYF.

The gene calls are TRBV5-6 and TRBJ2-7; D possibly corresponds to TRBD2 (5 bases). CDR3 length: 14 amino acids. CDR1 and CDR2 from the germline V gene are SGHDT and YYEEEE. Trimming removed 4 bases at V and 4 bases at J, with 15 bases between. The DNA for the CDR3 is TGTGCCAGCAGCCCTAGAGCCTGGAGGTACGAGCAGTACTTC. Encoded protein: CASSPRAWRYEQYF.

The V and J genes are TRBV7-3 and TRBJ2-5; perhaps TRBD1 as D (5 bases). The CDR3 runs to 14 residues. CDR1 and CDR2 from the germline V gene are SGHTA and FQGTGA. Trimming removed 1 base from V and 3 bases from J, with 9 bases in between. The CDR3 protein is CASSLNQQEETQYF. The CDR3 region has the DNA TGTGCCAGCAGCTTAAATCAACAGGAAGAGACCCAGTACTTC.

This chain links TRBV6-5 with TRBJ1-2, with a tentative D call TRBD1 (6 bases). Germline V gene sequence: CDR1 MNHEY, CDR2 SVGAGI. The length of the CDR3 is 15 residues. V lost 0 bases and J lost 1, with 9 bases in between. CDR3 sequence reads: CASSYSDRSNYGYTF. CDR3 DNA sequence: TGTGCCAGCAGTTACTCCGACAGGAGTAACTATGGCTACACCTTC.

In nucleotides, the CDR3 is TGTGCCAGCAGCTTAGAATGGCCAGGCACAGATACGCAGTATTTT. Amino acid sequence: CASSLEWPGTDTQYF. The chain recombines TRBV11-3 with TRBJ2-3, with D uncertain. Trimming took 0 bases from V and 1 from J, leaving 8 bases between them. Looked up from germline, CDR1 is SGHNT and CDR2 is YENEEA. This CDR3 is built from 15 residues. Full variable domain (rest looked up from reference TRBV11-3 and TRBJ2-3): EAGVVQSPRYKIIEKKQPVAFWCNPISGHNTLYWYLQNLGQGPELLIRYENEEAVDDSQLPKDRFSAERLKGVDSTLKIQPAELGDSAVYLCASSLEWPGTDTQYFGPGTRLTVL.

This clone came up a few times. This sequence joins TRBV5-4 and TRBJ1-2, with 10 bases aligning to TRBD1. The germline V gene has CDR1 SGHNT and CDR2 YYREEE (reference sequence). J lost 7 bases, V lost 4 bases, and 4 bases had no gene match. This CDR3 spans 13 amino acids. CDR3 bases: TGTGCCAGCAGCCTGACAGGGGGCTCTGGCTACACCTTC. This sequence encodes CASSLTGGSGYTF.

The rearrangement links TRBV6-5 to TRBJ1-6; the match to TRBD1 covers 10 bases. The germline gives CDR1 MNHEY, CDR2 SVGAGI. The V and J ends lost 0 bases and 10 bases, in that order; junction bases with no gene match: 3. The CDR3 loop spans 15 amino acids. The CDR3 spells CASSYSDRGRSPLHF. CDR3 nucleotides: TGTGCCAGCAGTTACTCCGACAGGGGGCGATCACCCCTCCACTTT.

CDR3 sequence: CASSPTGTGSYEQYF. The CDR3 region has the DNA TGTGCCAGCAGCCCAACCGGGACAGGGTCCTACGAGCAGTACTTC. The chain carries TRBV11-3 and TRBJ2-7; TRBD1 matches at 9 bases. Germline V gives CDR1 SGHNT, CDR2 YENEEA. The CDR3 loop spans 15 amino acids. The V gene end was trimmed by 5 bases and the J gene end by 1 base; junction bases not matched to a gene: 6.

The chain combines TRBV7-7 with TRBJ2-1, with TRBD2 matching 9 bases. This CDR3 region has 16 residues. Germline assignment: CDR1 SSHAT and CDR2 FNYEAQ (reference sequence). V dropped 5 bases and J dropped 0; count of bases not matched to a gene: 5. The CDR3 DNA follows: TGTGCCAGCAGCCCTATAGCGGGGGTCTCCTACAATGAGCAGTTCTTC. This encodes CASSPIAGVSYNEQFF.

This chain connects TRBV12-3 or TRBV12-4 to TRBJ2-7, with D unclear. V was shortened by 7 bases and J by 2 bases, with 9 bases between the two germline ends. CDR3 length equals 12 residues. The CDR3 DNA reads as TGTGCCAGCACCAGATTCCCCTACGAGCAGTACTTC. Its protein is CASTRFPYEQYF.

The chain recombines TRBV6-5 with TRBJ1-3, with 7 bases matching TRBD1. CDR1 and CDR2 (germline): MNHEY, SVGAGI. Trimming at V came to 8 bases and at J to 2 bases, leaving 6 bases not matched to a gene. This CDR3 is 14 amino acids long. The CDR3 bases are TGTGCCAGCCGAAGACAGGGCGCTGGAAACACCATATATTTT. Amino acids: CASRRQGAGNTIYF.

The chain couples TRBV4-1 to TRBJ1-1; TRBD1 matches at 8 bases. The germline gives CDR1 MGHRA, CDR2 YSYEKL. V trimming: 1 base; J trimming: 0 bases; junction bases outside the gene matches: 7. This CDR3 has 17 amino acids. Here the CDR3 reads CASSQGAGGRMNTEAFF. For the CDR3, the DNA is TGCGCCAGCAGCCAAGGGGCAGGGGGCAGGATGAACACTGAAGCTTTCTTT.

The gene calls are TRBV28 and TRBJ2-3, with 14 bases fitting TRBD2. The CDR3 has 17 amino acids. J gave up 4 bases and V 4 bases, and 7 bases lay outside the gene matches. The germline CDR1 and CDR2 sequences are MDHEN and SYDVKM. For the CDR3, the DNA is TGTGCCAGCAGTTCCTCGGGACTAGCGGGAGATCCAGATACGCAGTATTTT. It codes for CASSSSGLAGDPDTQYF.

The J gene is TRBJ2-7, the V gene TRBV28, with unresolved D. The CDR3 runs 12 residues. Germline lookup yields CDR1 MDHEN and CDR2 SYDVKM. The V end lost 1 base, the J end lost 3 bases, and 4 bases lay between the germline ends. The DNA of the CDR3 is TGTGCCAGCAGTTTATTCGGCTACGAGCAGTACTTC. Its translation: CASSLFGYEQYF.